This TCR beta chain was obtained from a study of T cell responses to AZD1222 COVID-19 vaccine. Across the study: Second doses were pooled across both intervals (about 4 or about 12 weeks). Findings of the study overall: Vaccine-associated CD4 TCRs ranged over spike, dominating at 160-218 and 743-854.

With respect to this clone: Its antigen remains unknown.

Sequenced by immunoSEQ multiplex PCR; TCRdb stores in-frame clones only, minus some. Found here are about 82,000 clones, roughly 90% of them singletons; the top ten hold about 5%. The ends lost 3 bases at V and 4 bases at J; junction bases unmatched: 5. There are 16 residues in the CDR3. Germline V gene data show CDR1 as SEHNR and CDR2 as FQNEAQ (reference sequence). This sequence joins TRBV7-9 and TRBJ2-2; 10 bases fit TRBD1. The clonotype was recovered from an adult in good health. The source material was peripheral blood, sampled on day 0 of AZD1222 vaccination. The CDR3 loop is CASSFDDRGRTGELFF. In nucleotides, the CDR3 is TGTGCCAGCAGCTTCGACGACAGGGGGCGCACCGGGGAGCTGTTTTTT. The full variable domain, its missing parts supplied by reference TRBV7-9 and TRBJ2-2, is DTGVSQNPRHKITKRGQNVTFRCDPISEHNRLYWYRQTLGQGPEFLTYFQNEAQLEKSRLLSDRFSAERPKGSFSTLEIQRTEQGDSAMYLCASSFDDRGRTGELFFGEGSRLTVL.